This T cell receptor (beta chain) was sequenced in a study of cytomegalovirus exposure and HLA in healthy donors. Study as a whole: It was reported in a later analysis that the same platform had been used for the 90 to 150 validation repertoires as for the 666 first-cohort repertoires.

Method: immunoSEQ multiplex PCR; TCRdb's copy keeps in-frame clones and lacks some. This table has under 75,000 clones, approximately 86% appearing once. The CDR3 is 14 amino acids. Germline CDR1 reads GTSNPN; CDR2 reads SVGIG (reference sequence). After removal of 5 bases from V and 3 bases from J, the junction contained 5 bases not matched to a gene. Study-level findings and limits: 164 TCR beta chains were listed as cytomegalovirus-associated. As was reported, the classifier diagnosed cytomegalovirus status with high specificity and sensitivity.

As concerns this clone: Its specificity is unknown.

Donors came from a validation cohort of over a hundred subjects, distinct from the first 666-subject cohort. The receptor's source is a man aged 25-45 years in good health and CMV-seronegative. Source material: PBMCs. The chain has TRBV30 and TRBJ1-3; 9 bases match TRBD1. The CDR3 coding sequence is TGTGCCTGGCACAGGGGGCCCGGTGGAAACACCATATATTTT. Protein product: CAWHRGPGGNTIYF.